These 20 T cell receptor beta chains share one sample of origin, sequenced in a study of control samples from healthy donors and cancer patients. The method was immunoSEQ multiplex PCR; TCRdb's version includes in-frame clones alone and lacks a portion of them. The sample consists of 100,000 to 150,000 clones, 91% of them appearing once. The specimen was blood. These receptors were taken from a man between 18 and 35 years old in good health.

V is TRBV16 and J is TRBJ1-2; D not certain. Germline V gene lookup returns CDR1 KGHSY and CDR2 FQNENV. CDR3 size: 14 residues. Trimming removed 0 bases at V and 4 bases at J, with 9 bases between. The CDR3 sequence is CASSQSYGSYGYTF. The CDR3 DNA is TGTGCCAGCAGCCAATCGTATGGGAGCTATGGCTACACCTTC. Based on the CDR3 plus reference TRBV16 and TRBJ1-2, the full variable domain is GEEVAQTPKHLVRGEGQKAKLYCAPIKGHSYVFWYQQVLKNEFKFLISFQNENVFDETGMPKERFSAKCLPNSPCSLEIQATKLEDSAVYFCASSQSYGSYGYTFGSGTRLTVV.

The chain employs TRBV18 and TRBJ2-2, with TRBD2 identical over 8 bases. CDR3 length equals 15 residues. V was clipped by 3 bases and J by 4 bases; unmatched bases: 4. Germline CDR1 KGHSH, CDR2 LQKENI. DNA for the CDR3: TGTGCCAGCTCACCTAGCGGGGTTGTCACCGGGGAGCTGTTTTTT. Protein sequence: CASSPSGVVTGELFF. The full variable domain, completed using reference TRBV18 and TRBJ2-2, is NAGVMQNPRHLVRRRGQEARLRCSPMKGHSHVYWYRQLPEEGLKFMVYLQKENIIDESGMPKERFSAEFPKEGPSILRIQQVVRGDSAAYFCASSPSGVVTGELFFGEGSRLTVL.

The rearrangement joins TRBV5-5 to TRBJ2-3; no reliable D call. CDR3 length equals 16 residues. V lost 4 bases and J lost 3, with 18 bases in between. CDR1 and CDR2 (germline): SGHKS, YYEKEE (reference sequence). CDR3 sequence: CASSRGIGFGTDTQYF. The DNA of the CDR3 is TGTGCCAGCAGCCGAGGCATAGGGTTTGGGACAGATACGCAGTATTTT.

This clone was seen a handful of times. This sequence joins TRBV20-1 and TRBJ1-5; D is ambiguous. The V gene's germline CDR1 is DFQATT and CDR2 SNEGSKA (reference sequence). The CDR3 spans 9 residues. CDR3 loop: CRAYQPQHF. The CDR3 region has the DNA TGCAGGGCTTATCAGCCCCAGCATTTT.

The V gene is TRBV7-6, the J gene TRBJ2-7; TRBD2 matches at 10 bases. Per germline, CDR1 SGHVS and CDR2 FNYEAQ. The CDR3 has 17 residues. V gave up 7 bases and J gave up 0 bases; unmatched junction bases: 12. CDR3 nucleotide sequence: TGTGCCAGCACCCCGGTGATAGCGGGGGGAAGCTCCTACGAGCAGTACTTC. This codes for CASTPVIAGGSSYEQYF.

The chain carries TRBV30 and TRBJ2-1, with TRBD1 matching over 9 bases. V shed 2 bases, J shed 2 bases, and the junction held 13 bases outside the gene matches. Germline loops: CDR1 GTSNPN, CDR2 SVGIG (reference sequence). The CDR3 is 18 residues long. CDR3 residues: CAWSLTTRDRAAYNEQFF. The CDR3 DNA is TGTGCCTGGAGTCTAACAACCCGGGACAGGGCGGCCTACAATGAGCAGTTCTTC. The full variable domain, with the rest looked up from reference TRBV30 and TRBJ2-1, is SQTIHQWPATLVQPVGSPLSLECTVEGTSNPNLYWYRQAAGRGLQLLFYSVGIGQISSEVPQNLSASRPQDRQFILSSKKLLLSDSGFYLCAWSLTTRDRAAYNEQFFGPGTRLTVL.

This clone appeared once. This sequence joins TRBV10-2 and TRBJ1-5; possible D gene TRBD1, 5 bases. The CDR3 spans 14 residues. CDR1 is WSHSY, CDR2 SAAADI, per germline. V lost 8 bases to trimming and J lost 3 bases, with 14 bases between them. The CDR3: CASAAGRFNQPQHF. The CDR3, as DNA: TGCGCCAGCGCGGCAGGGAGGTTCAATCAGCCCCAGCATTTT.

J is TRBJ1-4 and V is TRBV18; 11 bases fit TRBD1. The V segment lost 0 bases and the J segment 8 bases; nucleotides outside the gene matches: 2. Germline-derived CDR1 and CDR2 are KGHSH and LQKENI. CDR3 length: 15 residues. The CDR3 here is CASSPPDRGHEKLFF. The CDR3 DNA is TGTGCCAGCTCACCACCGGACAGGGGGCACGAAAAACTGTTTTTT.

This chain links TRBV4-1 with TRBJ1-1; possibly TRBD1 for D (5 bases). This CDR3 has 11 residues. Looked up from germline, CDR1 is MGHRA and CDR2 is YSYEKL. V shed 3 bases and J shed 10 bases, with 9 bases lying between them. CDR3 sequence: CASSQDMTAFF. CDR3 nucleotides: TGCGCCAGCAGCCAGGACATGACAGCTTTCTTT.

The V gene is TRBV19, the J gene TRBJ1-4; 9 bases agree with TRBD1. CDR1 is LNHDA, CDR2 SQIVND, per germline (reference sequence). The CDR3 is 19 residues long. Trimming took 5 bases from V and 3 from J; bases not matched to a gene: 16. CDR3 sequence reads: CASSSRSPGQGTANEKLFF. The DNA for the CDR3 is TGTGCCAGTAGTTCAAGATCACCGGGACAGGGTACGGCTAATGAAAAACTGTTTTTT. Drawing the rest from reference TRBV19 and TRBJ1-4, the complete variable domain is DGGITQSPKYLFRKEGQNVTLSCEQNLNHDAMYWYRQDPGQGLRLIYYSQIVNDFQKGDIAEGYSVSREKKESFPLTVTSAQKNPTAFYLCASSSRSPGQGTANEKLFFGSGTQLSVL.

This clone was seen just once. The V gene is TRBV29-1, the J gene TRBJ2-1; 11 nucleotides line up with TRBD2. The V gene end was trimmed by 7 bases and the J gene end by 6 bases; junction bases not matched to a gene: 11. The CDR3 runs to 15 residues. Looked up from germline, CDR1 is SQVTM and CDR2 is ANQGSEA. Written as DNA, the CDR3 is TGCAGCGCCCCTAGCGGGGGGTATTATTTCAATGAGCAGTTCTTC. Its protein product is CSAPSGGYYFNEQFF.

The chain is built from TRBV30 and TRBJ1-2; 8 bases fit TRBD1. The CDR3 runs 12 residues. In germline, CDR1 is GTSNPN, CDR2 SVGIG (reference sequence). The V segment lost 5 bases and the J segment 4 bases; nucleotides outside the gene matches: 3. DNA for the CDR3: TGTGCCTGGTCTACAGGGGGCTATGGCTACACCTTC. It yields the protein CAWSTGGYGYTF. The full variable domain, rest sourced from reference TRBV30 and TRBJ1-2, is SQTIHQWPATLVQPVGSPLSLECTVEGTSNPNLYWYRQAAGRGLQLLFYSVGIGQISSEVPQNLSASRPQDRQFILSSKKLLLSDSGFYLCAWSTGGYGYTFGSGTRLTVV.

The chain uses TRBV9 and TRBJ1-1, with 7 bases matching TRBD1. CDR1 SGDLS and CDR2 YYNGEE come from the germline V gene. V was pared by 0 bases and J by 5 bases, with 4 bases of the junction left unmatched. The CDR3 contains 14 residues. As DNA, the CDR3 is TGTGCCAGCAGCGTAGGGTCAGGGGGAACTGAAGCTTTCTTT. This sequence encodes CASSVGSGGTEAFF.

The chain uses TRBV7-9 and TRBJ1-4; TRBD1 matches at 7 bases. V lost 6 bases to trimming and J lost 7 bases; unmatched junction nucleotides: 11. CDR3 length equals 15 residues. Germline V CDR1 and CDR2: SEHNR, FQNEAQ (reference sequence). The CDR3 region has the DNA TGTGCCAGCAGTTACACAGGGGAATTGGGTGAAAAACTGTTTTTT. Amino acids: CASSYTGELGEKLFF.

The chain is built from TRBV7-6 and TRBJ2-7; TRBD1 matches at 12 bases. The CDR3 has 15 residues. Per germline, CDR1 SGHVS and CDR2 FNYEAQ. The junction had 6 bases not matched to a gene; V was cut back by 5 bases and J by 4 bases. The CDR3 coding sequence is TGTGCCAGCAGCCCCCGGGGACAGGGGGCGTACGAGCAGTACTTC. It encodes CASSPRGQGAYEQYF.

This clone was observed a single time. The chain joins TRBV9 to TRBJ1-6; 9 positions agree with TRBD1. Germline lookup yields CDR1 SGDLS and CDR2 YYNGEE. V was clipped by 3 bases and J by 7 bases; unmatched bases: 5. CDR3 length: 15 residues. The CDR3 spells CASSASGTGNSPLHF. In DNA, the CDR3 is TGTGCCAGCAGCGCCTCCGGGACAGGGAATTCACCCCTCCACTTT.

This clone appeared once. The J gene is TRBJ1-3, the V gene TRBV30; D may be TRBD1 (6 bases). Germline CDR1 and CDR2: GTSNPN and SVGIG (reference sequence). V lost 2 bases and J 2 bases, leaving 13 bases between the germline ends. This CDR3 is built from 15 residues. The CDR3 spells CAWSTGQLAGNTIYF. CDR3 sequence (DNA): TGTGCCTGGAGTACCGGACAGTTGGCTGGAAACACCATATATTTT.

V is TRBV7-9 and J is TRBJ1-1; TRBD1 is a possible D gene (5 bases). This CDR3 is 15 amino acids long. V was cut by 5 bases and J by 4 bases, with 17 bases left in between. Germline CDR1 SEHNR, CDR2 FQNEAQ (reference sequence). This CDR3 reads CASSPRRGRGTEAFF. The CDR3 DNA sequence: TGTGCCAGCAGCCCGCGGCGGGGACGGGGCACTGAAGCTTTCTTT.

The DNA for the CDR3 is TGTGCCAGCAGTTACAGGGGAGGGTATCGCAATCAGCCCCAGCATTTT. Translating gives CASSYRGGYRNQPQHF. The genes are TRBV6-2 or TRBV6-3 and TRBJ1-5, with D possibly matching TRBD1 (5 bases). V gave up 2 bases and J gave up 2 bases, with 13 bases separating them. Germline CDR1 MNHEY, CDR2 SVGEGT. The CDR3 is 16 residues long.

CDR3 coding DNA: TGCGCCAGCAGCTTGCCCAGTATCGACACAGATACGCAGTATTTT. It encodes CASSLPSIDTDTQYF. The rearrangement links TRBV5-1 to TRBJ2-3; D remains unclear. This CDR3 is built from 15 residues. Germline assignment: CDR1 SGHRS and CDR2 YFSETQ. V lost 1 base and J 2 bases, leaving 11 bases between the germline ends.